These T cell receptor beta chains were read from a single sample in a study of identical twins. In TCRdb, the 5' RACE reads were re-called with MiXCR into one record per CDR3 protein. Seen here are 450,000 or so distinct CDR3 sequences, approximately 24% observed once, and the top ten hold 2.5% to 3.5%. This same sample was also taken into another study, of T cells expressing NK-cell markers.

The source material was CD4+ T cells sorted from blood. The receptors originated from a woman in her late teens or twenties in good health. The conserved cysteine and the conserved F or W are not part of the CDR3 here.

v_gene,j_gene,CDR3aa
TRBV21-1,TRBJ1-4,ASPGDSQGEKLF
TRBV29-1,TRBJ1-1,SVGSRAGNTEAF
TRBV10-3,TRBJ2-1,AISVIAGVYNEQF
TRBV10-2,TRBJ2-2,ASNSWGEGELF
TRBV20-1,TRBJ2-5,SARDWGGAGETQY
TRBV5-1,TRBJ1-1,ASSIGQGGTEAF
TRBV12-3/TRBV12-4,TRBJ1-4,ASSPDPGRANEKLF
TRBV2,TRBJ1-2,ASSVTGDYGYT
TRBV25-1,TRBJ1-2,ASSEWPEGGYT
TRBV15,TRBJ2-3,ATSRDQARAQY
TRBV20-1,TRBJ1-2,SARDRQGHVYGYT
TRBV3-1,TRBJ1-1,ASSRVGSNTEAF
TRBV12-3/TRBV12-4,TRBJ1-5,ASRTGTANQPQH
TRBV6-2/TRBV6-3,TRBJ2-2,ASSKNYRTGELF
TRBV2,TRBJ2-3,ASSDGDTQY
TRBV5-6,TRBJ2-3,ASGAGSGSTDTQY
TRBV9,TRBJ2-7,ASSVARTSGQY
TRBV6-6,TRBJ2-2,ASKTGTGELF
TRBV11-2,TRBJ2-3,ASSAYQSRTDTQY
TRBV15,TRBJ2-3,ATKIAATGADTQY
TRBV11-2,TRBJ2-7,ASSLGEPPYEQY
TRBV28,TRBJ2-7,ASSPRLALTYEQY
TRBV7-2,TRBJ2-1,ASSVRRDDRAEQF
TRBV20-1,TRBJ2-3,SASLTSGRRDTQY
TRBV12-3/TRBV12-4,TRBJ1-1,ASSLAARTDTEAF